The present entry profiles one T cell receptor (beta chain) with its context. Its antigen is currently not known. The record has no base qualities; no much larger clone is one base away. The cohort comprised 666 healthy bone marrow donors. At the time of sampling, every cohort member was nominally healthy, though immune exposures that went unrecorded were likely present. The donor was CMV seropositive and was included in the group of 250 to 350 seropositive cohort members. Each donor provided a peripheral blood sample, and peripheral blood mononuclear cells were used for TCR beta sequencing. Genomic DNA was extracted from the blood cell samples with the Qiagen DNeasy Blood Extraction Kit. Library construction relied on the immunoSEQ multiplex PCR assay. The multiplex PCR relied on a mix of 60 forward primers for TCR Vbeta segments and 13 reverse primers for TCR Jbeta segments. The CDR3 region of rearranged TCR beta genes was amplified from genomic DNA by a multiplex PCR assay. Amplified TCR beta libraries were sequenced as 87-base-pair reads on the Illumina HiSeq System. As for the authors' bioinformatics: A later analysis tallied around 87 million unique TCR beta chains across the 550 to 850 repertoires, and around 12 million of those chains were shared by two or more donors. Raw reads were error-corrected and collapsed into unique sequences with a nearest-neighbor algorithm that merged closely related sequences to remove PCR and sequencing errors. V, D and J gene segments were assigned by aligning CDR3 sequences to IMGT reference sequences. For a sequence to be retained, a match of at least six nucleotides was required to both a V gene segment and a J gene segment. A rearrangement counted as productive if the CDR3 had no stop codons and remained in frame with V and J, and every other rearrangement counted as non-productive. CDR3 was defined by IMGT convention, running from the second conserved V-encoded cysteine to the conserved J-encoded phenylalanine. In an earlier analysis of approximately 500 of the donors, sequences lacking an unambiguous match to a single V gene segment were excluded. In an earlier analysis of roughly 500 of the donors, V segments were called functional above 56.7% productive rearrangements and were called segregating when the between-donor standard deviation exceeded 5%. A statistical classification framework was developed to diagnose cytomegalovirus status using the catalog of TCR beta chain sequences. V and J gene assignment, in a later analysis, came from comparing TCR nucleotide sequences with IMGT/GENE-DB human TR gene sequences. In a later analysis, CDR3 sequences and most-parsimonious VDJ recombination scenarios were assigned using the TCRdist pipeline. In a later analysis, every TCR beta chain was defined by the combination of its CDR3 amino acid sequence and its V-gene family, and reads without a unique V-gene family were dropped. To address suspected cross-contamination and a sequencing artifact, a later analysis removed several hundred highly shared, low-generation-probability nucleotide sequences. In a later analysis, a clonal expansion index for each public chain was calculated from normalized within-repertoire ranks of inferred template counts. Generation probabilities in a later analysis came from a VDJ recombination model fitted to out-of-frame rearrangements, and those results were checked against IGoR. Hypergeometric tests were used in a later analysis to score TCR-TCR, TCR-HLA and TCR-CMV co-occurrence, with a repertoire-size bias correction applied to the TCR pairs. False discovery rates were estimated in a later analysis by permuting HLA or CMV assignments 20 times. In a later analysis, co-occurring TCRs were grouped using DBSCAN, and TCRdist sequence similarity was added for clustering within HLA-allele-positive subsets. Repertoires with fewer than 30,000 or more than 120,000 public chains were left out of co-occurrence clustering, as were about five repertoires with anomalous nucleotide sharing. The immuneACCESS repertoire file appears here via TCRdb, limited to in-frame rearrangements. These files lack a portion of the clones; in checked studies, under half of the deficit traces to unresolved V genes, and the cause of the others is not known. D and trimming come from the DNA, and the V and J calls and clone size come from that table. The sample table shows 150,000 to 200,000 clones, and roughly 79% are seen once. Over 13% of the sample rests with the top ten.

For this chain, trimming is 6 bases at the V end and 8 bases at the J end, and the number of junction bases without a gene match is 4. Via the germline V gene, CDR1 is MNHEY and CDR2 SVGAGI. Measured from the cysteine to the phenylalanine, the CDR3 is 13 residues long. Just CDR3 DNA is preserved here, 39 bases in frame from base 1. This record belongs to a study of cytomegalovirus exposure and HLA in healthy donors (dated by TCRdb to about 2017). About the full investigation: According to an earlier analysis of a few hundred of the donors, about 180 million T cells yielded roughly 110 million unique TCR beta sequences and 276 Gb of sequence data. Approximately 310 gigabases of sequencing data and around 87 million unique TCR sequences were included in an early release covering 550 to 800 HLA-typed donors. Among the approximately 430 genotyped donors, 81% belonged to the genetic ancestry cluster associated with self-reported Caucasian donors. The study was designed to test whether signatures of past pathogen exposure could be identified by cataloging public T cell receptors. Using immunosequencing, the study profiled T cell repertoires from approximately 700 subjects and related those repertoires to cytomegalovirus serostatus. Besides the first cohort of roughly 660 subjects, a separate validation cohort made up of 120 different subjects was used. To predict cytomegalovirus infection status, the study brought together high-throughput TCR immunosequencing, statistical association of individual TCRs with disease status, and machine learning. A later analysis re-analyzed previously published TCR beta repertoires from about 600 donors and added high-resolution HLA genotyping to study TCR occurrence patterns. Rather than using new phenotypic data, the later analysis identified candidate immune exposures from TCR beta sequences and from how often those sequences occurred across donors. In an earlier analysis of around 540 of the donors, high-throughput TCR beta sequencing was used to judge whether each TCR beta V gene segment behaved as functional or pseudogenic. Donor age, sex, ethnicity and CMV serostatus were compiled together with the repertoire data. A later genetic analysis took genome-wide SNP genotypes for 398 of the 666 donors and used that subset as a discovery cohort. All discovery cohort repertoires had been generated on a single sequencing platform. HLA typing covered class I and class II loci at four-digit resolution. Typing coverage differed by locus: A, B, C, DRB1 and DQB1 were typed in roughly 620-630 donors, DQA1 in approximately 520, DPA1 in around 600, and DPB1 in just under 490. About five DR-DQ haplotypes were treated as single units for association and clustering because of strong linkage in the cohort. Among a few hundred genotyped donors of the cohort, an average of approximately 240,000 unique TCR beta nucleotide sequences were sequenced per donor, roughly 18% of them non-productive. Findings and caveats that apply to the study as a whole: Because some donors lacked HLA typing at each locus, the association tests relied only on the typed subset. Compared with the roughly 710-donor mean, donors in an Asian-associated ancestry cluster had fewer N-insertions in productive TCRs, according to a later genetic analysis. Broadly in line with IMGT annotations, most TCR beta V segments showed up in productive rearrangements about 87% or about 30% of the time in an earlier analysis of 587 of the donors. Because counts were too low, more than 15 rarely observed V segments, including chromosome 9 orphons, were left out of the earlier analysis of a few hundred of the donors. A total of some 180 TCR beta chains were listed by the study as associated with cytomegalovirus. Assigning TCR associations to individual alleles was difficult when HLA alleles, especially DR and DQ, strongly co-occurred. Cytomegalovirus status was reported to be diagnosed by the classifier with high specificity and sensitivity in both the original and validation cohorts. An association between a missense DCLRE1C variant and V-gene and J-gene trimming of TCR beta chains was found in a later genetic analysis and replicated in an independent cohort. Most TCR sequences were seen in very few donors, while some public TCRs were found in many individuals. In a later analysis, the rate of TCR association differed among HLA loci, with DRB1 alleles having the most associated TCRs and HLA-C alleles having the fewest. It was suggested by the authors that the approach could potentially be generalized to other disease states and immunological phenotypes. A later analysis associated about 16,000 TCR beta sequences with specific HLA alleles at a false discovery rate of 0.05. Correlated functional status among segregating V segments might be attributable to linkage disequilibrium, but an unknown experimental factor could not be ruled out. Three of the identified cytomegalovirus-associated TCR beta chains were confirmed in vitro to be specific for cytomegalovirus antigens. In a later analysis, several top co-occurrence clusters were reported to appear linked to parvovirus B19, influenza, CMV and Epstein-Barr virus. For the cohort, immune exposure information was limited to CMV serostatus. A cluster of highly shared sequence variants was judged likely to be a technical artifact of the sequencing pipeline. The cohort was sequenced for TCR beta chains only, and without alpha or paired-chain data the features that could be detected were limited. A further reported finding was that TCR beta sequences accurately predicted the HLA-A and HLA-B alleles for most subjects in the first cohort. In a later analysis, most CMV-associated TCR beta chains were found to appear HLA-restricted, with HLA associations seemingly driven largely by CMV exposure. In a later analysis, HLA-associated TCR beta chains showed more clonal expansion and lower generation probabilities than non-associated chains that were equally common. Some IMGT-functional V segments, including TRBV6-2 and TRBV6-3, could not be told apart with the 87-base-pair reads, so those segments were excluded. The presence/absence analyses assumed that sequencing depth was roughly uniform across donors, and that assumption may not be true.

The chain couples TRBV6-5 to TRBJ2-4, and TRBD2 aligns with 10 junction nucleotides. The sequencing sample was made of PBMCs. The TCR sequence derives from a man aged 45-65 years in good health and CMV-seropositive. The DNA is as follows: TGTGCCAGCAGACGAGCGGGGGGGTACATTCAGTACTTC. The resulting protein is CASRRAGGYIQYF.